This TCR beta chain is from a study of beta chain features in type 1 diabetes. In its sample, this clone was seen many times. No antigen is known for it. This CDR3 has 11 residues. V was clipped by 6 bases and J by 8 bases, with 13 bases between them. CDR1 SQVTM and CDR2 ANQGSEA come from the germline V gene. General observations from the study: TCRB CDR3s from Type 1 diabetes patients were moderately but significantly shorter in all four CD4+ subsets.

Expressed TCRB transcripts were sequenced because the entire RNA isolate underwent reverse transcription. Sequencing used immunoSEQ multiplex PCR; TCRdb keeps in-frame clones, though not all of them. The sample has around 500,000 clones; 9.5% to 12% are singletons. Sequences were obtained from naive CD4+ T cells from blood. This receptor was obtained from a woman aged 18-29 years in good health. This chain links TRBV29-1 with TRBJ1-1, with D uncertain. The CDR3 DNA sequence: TGCAGCGTCGGACGCAACGGGGAAGCTTTCTTT. Protein sequence: CSVGRNGEAFF.